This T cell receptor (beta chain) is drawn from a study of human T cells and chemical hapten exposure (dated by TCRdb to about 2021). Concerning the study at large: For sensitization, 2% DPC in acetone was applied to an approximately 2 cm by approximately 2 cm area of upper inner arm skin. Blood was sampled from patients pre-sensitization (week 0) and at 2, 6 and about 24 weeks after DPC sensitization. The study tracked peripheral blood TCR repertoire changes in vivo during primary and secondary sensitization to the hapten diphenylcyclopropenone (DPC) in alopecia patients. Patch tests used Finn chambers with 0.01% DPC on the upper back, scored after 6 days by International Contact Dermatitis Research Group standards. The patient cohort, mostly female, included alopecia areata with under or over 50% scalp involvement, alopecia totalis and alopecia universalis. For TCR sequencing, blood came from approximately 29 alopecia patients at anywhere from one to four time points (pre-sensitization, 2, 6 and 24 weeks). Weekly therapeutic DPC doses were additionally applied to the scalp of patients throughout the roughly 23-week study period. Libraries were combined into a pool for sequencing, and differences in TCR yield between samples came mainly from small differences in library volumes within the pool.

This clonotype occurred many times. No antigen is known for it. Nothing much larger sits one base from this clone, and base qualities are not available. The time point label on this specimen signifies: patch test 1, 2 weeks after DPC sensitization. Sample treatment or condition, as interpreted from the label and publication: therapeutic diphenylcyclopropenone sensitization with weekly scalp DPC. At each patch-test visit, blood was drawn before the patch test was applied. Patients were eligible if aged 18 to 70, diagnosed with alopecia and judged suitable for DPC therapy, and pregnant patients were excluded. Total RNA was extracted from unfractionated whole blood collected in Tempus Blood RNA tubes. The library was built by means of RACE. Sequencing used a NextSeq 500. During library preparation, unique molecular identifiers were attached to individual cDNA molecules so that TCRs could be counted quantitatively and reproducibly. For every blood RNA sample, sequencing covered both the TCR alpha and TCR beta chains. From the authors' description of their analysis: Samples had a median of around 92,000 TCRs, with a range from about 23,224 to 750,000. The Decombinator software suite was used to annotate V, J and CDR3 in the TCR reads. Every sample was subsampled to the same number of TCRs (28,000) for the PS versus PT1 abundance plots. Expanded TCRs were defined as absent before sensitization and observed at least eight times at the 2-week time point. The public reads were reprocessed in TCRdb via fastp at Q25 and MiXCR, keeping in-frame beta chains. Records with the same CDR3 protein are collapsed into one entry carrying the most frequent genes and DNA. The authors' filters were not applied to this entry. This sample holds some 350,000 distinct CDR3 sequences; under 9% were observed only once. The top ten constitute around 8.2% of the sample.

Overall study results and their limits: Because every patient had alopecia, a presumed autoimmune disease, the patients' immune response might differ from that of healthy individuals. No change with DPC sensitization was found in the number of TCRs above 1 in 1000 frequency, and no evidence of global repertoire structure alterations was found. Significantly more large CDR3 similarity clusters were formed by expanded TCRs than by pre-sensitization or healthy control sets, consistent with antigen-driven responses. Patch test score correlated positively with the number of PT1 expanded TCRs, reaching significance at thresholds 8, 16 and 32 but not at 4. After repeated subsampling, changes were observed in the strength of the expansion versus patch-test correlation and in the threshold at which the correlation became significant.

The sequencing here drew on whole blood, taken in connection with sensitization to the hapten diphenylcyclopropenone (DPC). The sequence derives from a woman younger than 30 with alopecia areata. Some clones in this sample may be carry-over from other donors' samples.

The CDR3 reads as follows: CASSLDVRGRSYEQYF. Here is the DNA: TGCGCCAGCAGCTTGGATGTGCGGGGTAGGTCCTACGAGCAGTACTTC. The sequence is built from TRBV5-1 and TRBJ2-7, and TRBD2 may be the D gene, going by 6 matching bases. The CDR3 sequence holds 16 residues, the cysteine and phenylalanine included. Just the 48-base CDR3 DNA is kept, in frame starting at base 1. CDR1 and CDR2 are read off the germline V gene as SGHRS and YFSETQ. Trimming takes 0 bases from V and 1 base from J, and the germline ends sit 14 bases apart.